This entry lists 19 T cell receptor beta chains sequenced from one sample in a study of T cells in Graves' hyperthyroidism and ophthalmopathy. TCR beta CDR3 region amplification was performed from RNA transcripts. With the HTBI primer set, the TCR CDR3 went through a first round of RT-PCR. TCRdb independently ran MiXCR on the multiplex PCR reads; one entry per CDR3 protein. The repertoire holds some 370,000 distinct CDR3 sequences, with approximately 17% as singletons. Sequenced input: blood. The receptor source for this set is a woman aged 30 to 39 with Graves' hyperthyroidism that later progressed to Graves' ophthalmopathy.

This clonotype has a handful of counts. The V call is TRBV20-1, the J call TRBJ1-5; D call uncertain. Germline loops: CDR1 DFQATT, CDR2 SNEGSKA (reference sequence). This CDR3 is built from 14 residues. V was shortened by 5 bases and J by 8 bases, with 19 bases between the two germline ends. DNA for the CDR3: TGCAGTGCTCGCCGCCTAGACTCCACGGAGCCCCAGCATTTT. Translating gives CSARRLDSTEPQHF.

The CDR3 DNA sequence: TGTGCCAGCAATCCACAGGGGCCCCGCTACGAGCAGTACTTC. This gives the protein CASNPQGPRYEQYF. The chain has TRBV12-3 or TRBV12-4 and TRBJ2-7, with 7 bases lining up with TRBD1. This CDR3 is 14 amino acids long. The J segment lost 3 bases and the V segment lost 7 bases, leaving 9 bases of the junction unmatched.

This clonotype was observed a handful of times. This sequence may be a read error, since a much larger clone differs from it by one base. The CDR3 sequence is CASIGIGELFF. CDR3 in DNA: TGTGCCAGCATCGGGATAGGGGAGCTGTTTTTT. The chain combines TRBV7-8 with TRBJ2-2; perhaps TRBD2 as D (5 bases). Germline V gene sequence: CDR1 SGHVS, CDR2 FQNEAQ. This CDR3 has 11 residues. V lost 7 bases and J 8 bases, leaving 8 bases between the germline ends.

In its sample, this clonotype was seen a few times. CDR3 residues: CASNGVWRRANTEAFF. The CDR3 nucleotides read TGTGCCAGCAACGGGGTGTGGAGGAGAGCGAACACTGAAGCTTTCTTT. The chain couples TRBV6-1 to TRBJ1-1, with unresolved D. V was cut by 7 bases and J by 1 base, with 19 bases left in between. The CDR3 loop spans 16 amino acids. CDR1 and CDR2 (germline): MNHNS, SASEGT.

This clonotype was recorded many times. Here the CDR3 reads CASSQQYGQGPNTEAFF. DNA for the CDR3: TGTGCCAGCAGCCAACAATATGGCCAGGGACCGAACACTGAAGCTTTCTTT. V usage is TRBV14 and J usage is TRBJ1-1, with D maybe TRBD1 (5 bases). Trimming pared 2 bases from V and 1 base from J, leaving 17 bases between. This CDR3 has 17 amino acids. From germline, CDR1 is SGHDN and CDR2 FVKESK.

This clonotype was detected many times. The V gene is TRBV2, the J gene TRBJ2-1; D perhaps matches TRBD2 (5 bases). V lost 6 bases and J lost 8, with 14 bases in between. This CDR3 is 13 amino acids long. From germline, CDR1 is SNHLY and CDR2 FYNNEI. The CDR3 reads CASRSPAGYEQFF. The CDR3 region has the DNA TGTGCCAGCAGGTCCCCCGCGGGCTATGAGCAGTTCTTC.

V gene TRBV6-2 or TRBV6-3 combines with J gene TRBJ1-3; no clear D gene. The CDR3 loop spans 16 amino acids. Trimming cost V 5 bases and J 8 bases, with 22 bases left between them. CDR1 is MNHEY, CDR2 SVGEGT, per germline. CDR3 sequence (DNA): TGTGCCAGCAGTGAACTCGAGGTGTTCGCCGTAGACACCATATATTTT. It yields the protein CASSELEVFAVDTIYF.

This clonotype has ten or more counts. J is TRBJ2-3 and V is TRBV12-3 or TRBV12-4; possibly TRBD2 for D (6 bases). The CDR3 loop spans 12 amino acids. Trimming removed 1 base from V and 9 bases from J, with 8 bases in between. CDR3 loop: CASSLVAGTQYF. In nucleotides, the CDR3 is TGTGCCAGCAGTTTAGTGGCGGGAACGCAGTATTTT.

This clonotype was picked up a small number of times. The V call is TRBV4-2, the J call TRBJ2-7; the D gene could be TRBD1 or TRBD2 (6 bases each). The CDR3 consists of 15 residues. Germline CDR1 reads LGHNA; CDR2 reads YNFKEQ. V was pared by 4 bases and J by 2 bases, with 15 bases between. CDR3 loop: CASSPEGGLTYEQYF. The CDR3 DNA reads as TGTGCCAGCAGCCCAGAAGGGGGGCTTACCTACGAGCAGTACTTC.

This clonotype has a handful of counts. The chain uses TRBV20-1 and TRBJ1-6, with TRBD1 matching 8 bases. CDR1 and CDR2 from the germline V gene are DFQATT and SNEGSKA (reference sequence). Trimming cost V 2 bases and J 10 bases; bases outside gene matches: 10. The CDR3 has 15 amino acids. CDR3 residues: CSARILDRVYSPLHF. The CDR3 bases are TGCAGTGCTAGAATTTTGGACAGGGTTTACTCACCCCTCCACTTT.

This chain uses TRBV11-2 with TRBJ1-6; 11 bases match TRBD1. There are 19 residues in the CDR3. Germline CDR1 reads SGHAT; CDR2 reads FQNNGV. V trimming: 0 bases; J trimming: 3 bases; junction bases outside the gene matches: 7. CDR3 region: CASSLDEPGTGGYNSPLHF. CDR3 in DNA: TGTGCCAGCAGCTTAGATGAGCCCGGGACAGGGGGCTATAATTCACCCCTCCACTTT.

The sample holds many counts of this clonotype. The CDR3 loop reads CASSLTTGGETQYF. The CDR3 nucleotides are TGTGCCAGCAGCCTGACGACAGGGGGGGAGACCCAGTACTTC. The rearrangement joins TRBV7-9 to TRBJ2-5; 9 bases agree with TRBD1. Germline lookup yields CDR1 SEHNR and CDR2 FQNEAQ (reference sequence). V shed 5 bases and J 5 bases; nucleotides not matched to a gene: 6. This CDR3 has 14 amino acids.

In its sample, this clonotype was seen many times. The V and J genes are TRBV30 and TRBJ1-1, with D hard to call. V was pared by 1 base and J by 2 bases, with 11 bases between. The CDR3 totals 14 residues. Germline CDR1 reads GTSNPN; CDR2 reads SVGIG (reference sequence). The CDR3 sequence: CAWSALDLNTEAFF. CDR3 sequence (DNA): TGTGCCTGGAGTGCACTGGACTTAAACACTGAAGCTTTCTTT.

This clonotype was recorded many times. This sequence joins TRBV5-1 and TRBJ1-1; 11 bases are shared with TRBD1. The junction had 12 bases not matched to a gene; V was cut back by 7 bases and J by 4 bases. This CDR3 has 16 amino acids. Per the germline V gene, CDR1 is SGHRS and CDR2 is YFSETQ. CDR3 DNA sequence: TGCGCCAGCCTGGACAGGGGGCTACATGAGGGCACTGAAGCTTTCTTT. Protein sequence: CASLDRGLHEGTEAFF.

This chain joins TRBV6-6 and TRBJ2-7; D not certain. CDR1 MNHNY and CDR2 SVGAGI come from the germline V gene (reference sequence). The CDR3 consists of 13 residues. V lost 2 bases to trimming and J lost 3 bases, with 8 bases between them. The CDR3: CASSYTDNYEQYF. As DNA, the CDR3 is TGTGCCAGCAGTTACACAGACAACTACGAGCAGTACTTC.

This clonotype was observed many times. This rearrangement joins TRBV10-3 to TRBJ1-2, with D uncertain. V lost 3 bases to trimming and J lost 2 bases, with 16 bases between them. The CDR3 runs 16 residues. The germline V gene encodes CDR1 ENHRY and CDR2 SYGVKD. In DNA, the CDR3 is TGTGCCATCAGTGATTCCGGGCGGCGACTGAACTATGGCTACACCTTC. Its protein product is CAISDSGRRLNYGYTF.

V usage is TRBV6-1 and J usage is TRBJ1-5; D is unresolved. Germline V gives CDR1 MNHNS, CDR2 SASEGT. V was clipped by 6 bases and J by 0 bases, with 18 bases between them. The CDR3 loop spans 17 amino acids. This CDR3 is CASRTANHLYSNQPQHF. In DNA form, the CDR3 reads TGTGCCAGCAGGACGGCCAATCACCTTTATAGCAATCAGCCCCAGCATTTT.

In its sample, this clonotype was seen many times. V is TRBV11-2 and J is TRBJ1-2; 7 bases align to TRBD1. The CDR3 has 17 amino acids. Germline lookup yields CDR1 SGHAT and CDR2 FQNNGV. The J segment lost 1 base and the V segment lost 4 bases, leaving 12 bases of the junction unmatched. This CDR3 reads CASSSNRRDRHNYGYTF. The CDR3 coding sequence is TGTGCCAGCAGCTCCAATCGACGGGACAGACATAACTATGGCTACACCTTC. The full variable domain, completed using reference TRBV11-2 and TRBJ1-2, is EAGVAQSPRYKIIEKRQSVAFWCNPISGHATLYWYQQILGQGPKLLIQFQNNGVVDDSQLPKDRFSAERLKGVDSTLKIQPAKLEDSAVYLCASSSNRRDRHNYGYTFGSGTRLTVV.

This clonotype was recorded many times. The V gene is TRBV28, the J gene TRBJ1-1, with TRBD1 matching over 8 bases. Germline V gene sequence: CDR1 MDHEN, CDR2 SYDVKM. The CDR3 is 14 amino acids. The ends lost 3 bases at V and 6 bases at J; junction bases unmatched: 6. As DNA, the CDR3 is TGTGCCAGCAGTTTTACAGGGGGGGAACCTGAAGCTTTCTTT. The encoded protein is CASSFTGGEPEAFF.